Described below is a single T cell receptor beta chain sequence and its context. The source of the sample is a study of blood T cell repertoires in COVID-19. Study in general: Both acute and convalescent COVID-19 samples were obtained from the United States, Italy and Spain. T cells, B-cell-depleted T cells, or PBMCs supplied cDNA or gDNA.

The authors' processing: Using reference gene primer amplification, nucleated cell counts were estimated. The table came from immunoSEQ multiplex PCR; TCRdb's copy has only in-frame clones and leaves some out. V and J calls and clone size follow that table, whereas D and trimming were derived from the DNA. Of around 280,000 clones detected, 87% appear once; the ten largest clones hold about 6%. The CDR3 covers 16 residues. CDR1 and CDR2 from the germline V gene are SGHTA and FQGNSA. Trimming cost V 0 bases and J 2 bases, with 13 bases left between them. Ages ranged from about 18 to 100 years, with residence in 20 to 30 US areas.

This TCR was recovered from a woman between 40 and 55 years old who had recovered from COVID-19. Sequencing used PBMCs or T cells enriched from blood (not recorded which). The genes are TRBV7-2 and TRBJ2-5; maybe TRBD2 (7 bases). CDR3 residues: CASSLALGGGQETQYF. The CDR3, as DNA: TGTGCCAGCAGCTTAGCGCTAGGGGGAGGGCAAGAGACCCAGTACTTC.